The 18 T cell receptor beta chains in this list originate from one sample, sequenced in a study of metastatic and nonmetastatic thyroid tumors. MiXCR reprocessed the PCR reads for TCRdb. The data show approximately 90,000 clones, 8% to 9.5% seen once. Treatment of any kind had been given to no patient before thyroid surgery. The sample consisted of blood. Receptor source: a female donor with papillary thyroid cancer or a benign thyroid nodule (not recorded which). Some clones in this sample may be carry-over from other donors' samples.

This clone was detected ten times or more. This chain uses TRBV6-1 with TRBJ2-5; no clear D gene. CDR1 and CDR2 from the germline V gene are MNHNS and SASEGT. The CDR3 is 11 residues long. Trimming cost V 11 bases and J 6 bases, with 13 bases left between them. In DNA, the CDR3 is TGTGCCCCCCAGGAAAGGAAGACCCAGTACTTC. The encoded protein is CAPQERKTQYF.

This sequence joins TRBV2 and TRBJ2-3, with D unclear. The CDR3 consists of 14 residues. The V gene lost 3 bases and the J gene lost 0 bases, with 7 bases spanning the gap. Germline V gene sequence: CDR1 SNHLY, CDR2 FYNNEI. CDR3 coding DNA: TGTGCCAGCAGTGACAGGCAGAGCACAGATACGCAGTATTTT. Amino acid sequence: CASSDRQSTDTQYF.

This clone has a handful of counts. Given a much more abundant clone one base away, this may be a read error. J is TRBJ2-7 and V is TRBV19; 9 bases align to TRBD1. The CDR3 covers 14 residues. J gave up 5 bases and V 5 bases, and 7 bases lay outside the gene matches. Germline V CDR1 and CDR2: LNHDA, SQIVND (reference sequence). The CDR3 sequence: CASSPGTGSDEQYF. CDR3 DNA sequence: TGTGCCAGTAGTCCCGGGACAGGGTCCGACGAGCAGTACTTC.

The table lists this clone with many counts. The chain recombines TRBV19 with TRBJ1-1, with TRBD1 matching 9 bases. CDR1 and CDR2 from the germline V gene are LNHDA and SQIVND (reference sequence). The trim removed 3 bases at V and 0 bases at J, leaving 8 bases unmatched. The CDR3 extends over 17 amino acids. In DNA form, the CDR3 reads TGTGCCAGTAGTATTGCACAGGGGGCTCGGGTGAACACTGAAGCTTTCTTT. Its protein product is CASSIAQGARVNTEAFF.

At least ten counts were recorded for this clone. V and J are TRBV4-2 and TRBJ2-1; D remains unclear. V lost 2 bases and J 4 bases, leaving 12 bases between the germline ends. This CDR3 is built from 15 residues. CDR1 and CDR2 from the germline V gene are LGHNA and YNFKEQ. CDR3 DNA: TGTGCCAGCAGCCAAATAGACGATTCATACAATGAGCAGTTCTTC. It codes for CASSQIDDSYNEQFF.

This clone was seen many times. In nucleotides, the CDR3 is TGTGCCAGCAGTTTAGTAAAGCGCGAGCAGTACTTC. It codes for CASSLVKREQYF. The rearrangement links TRBV28 to TRBJ2-7; D unclear. There are 12 residues in the CDR3. The ends were cut back, 2 bases at V and 6 bases at J, with 8 bases in the middle. In germline, CDR1 is MDHEN, CDR2 SYDVKM.

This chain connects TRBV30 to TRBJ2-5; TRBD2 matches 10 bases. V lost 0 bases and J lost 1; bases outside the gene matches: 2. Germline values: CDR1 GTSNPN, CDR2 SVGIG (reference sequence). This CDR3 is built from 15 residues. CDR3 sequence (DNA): TGTGCCTGGAGTGTACTAGCGGGGTTCCAAGAGACCCAGTACTTC. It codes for CAWSVLAGFQETQYF.

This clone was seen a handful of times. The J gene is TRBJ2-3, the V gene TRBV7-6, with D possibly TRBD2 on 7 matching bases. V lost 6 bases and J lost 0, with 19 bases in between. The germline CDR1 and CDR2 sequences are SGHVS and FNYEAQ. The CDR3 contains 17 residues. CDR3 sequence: CASSRTGGTFSTDTQYF. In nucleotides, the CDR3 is TGTGCCAGCAGTAGAACGGGGGGCACCTTTAGCACAGATACGCAGTATTTT.

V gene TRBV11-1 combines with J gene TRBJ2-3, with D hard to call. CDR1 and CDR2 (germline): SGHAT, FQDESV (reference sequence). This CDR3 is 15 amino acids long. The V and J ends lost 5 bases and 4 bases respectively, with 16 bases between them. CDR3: CASSPPGPQADTQYF. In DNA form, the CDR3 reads TGTGCCAGCAGCCCCCCAGGACCCCAGGCAGATACGCAGTATTTT.

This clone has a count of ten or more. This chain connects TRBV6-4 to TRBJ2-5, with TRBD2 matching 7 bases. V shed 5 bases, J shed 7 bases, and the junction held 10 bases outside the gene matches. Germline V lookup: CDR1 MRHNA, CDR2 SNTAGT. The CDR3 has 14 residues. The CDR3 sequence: CASSRRTRRGTQYF. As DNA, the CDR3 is TGTGCCAGCAGTAGAAGGACTAGACGGGGGACCCAGTACTTC.

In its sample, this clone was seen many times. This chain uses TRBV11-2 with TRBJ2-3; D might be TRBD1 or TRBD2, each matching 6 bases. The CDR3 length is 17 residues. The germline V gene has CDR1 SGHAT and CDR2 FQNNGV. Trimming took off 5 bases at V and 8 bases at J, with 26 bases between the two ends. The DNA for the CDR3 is TGTGCCAGCAGCCCTAGGGGGGATGCAGTCGTTGGGGGTACGCAGTATTTT. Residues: CASSPRGDAVVGGTQYF.

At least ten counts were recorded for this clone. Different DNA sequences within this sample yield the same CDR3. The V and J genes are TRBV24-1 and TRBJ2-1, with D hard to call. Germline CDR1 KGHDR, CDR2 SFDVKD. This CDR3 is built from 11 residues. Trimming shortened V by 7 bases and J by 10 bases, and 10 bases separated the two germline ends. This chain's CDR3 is CATSYGPEQFF. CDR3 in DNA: TGTGCCACCAGCTACGGCCCGGAGCAGTTCTTC.

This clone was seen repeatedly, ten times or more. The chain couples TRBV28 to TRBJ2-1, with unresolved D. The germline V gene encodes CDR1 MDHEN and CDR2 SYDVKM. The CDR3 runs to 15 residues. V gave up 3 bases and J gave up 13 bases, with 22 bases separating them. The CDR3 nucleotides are TGTGCCAGCAGTTTGTGGTCCAGGTTGGGTGGTGGTCAGTTCTTC. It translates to CASSLWSRLGGGQFF.

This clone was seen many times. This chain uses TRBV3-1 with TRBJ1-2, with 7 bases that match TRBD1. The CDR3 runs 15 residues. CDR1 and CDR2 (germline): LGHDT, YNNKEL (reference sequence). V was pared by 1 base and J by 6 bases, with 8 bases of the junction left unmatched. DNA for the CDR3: TGTGCCAGCAGCCAAGGGCTGGGCAGGGGGGATGGCTACACCTTC. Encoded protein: CASSQGLGRGDGYTF.

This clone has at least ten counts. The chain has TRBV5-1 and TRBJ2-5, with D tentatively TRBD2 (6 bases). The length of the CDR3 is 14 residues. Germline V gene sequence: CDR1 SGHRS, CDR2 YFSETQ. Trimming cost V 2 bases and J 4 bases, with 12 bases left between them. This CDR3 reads CASSLTSPLETQYF. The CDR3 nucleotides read TGCGCCAGCAGCTTAACTAGCCCCTTAGAGACCCAGTACTTC.

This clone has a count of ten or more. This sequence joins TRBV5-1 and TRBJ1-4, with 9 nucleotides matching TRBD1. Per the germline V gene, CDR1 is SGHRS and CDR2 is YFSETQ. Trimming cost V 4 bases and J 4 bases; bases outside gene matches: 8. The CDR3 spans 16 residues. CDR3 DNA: TGCGCCAGCAGCCAAGGGACAGGGCGGAATAATGAAAAACTGTTTTTT. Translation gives CASSQGTGRNNEKLFF.

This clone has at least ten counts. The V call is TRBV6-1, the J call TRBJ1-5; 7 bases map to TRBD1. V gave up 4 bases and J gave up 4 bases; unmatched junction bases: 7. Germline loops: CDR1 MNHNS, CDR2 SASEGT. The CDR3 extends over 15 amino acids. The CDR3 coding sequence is TGTGCCAGCAGTGTTAGGGGGCAGGGAAATCAGCCCCAGCATTTT. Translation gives CASSVRGQGNQPQHF.

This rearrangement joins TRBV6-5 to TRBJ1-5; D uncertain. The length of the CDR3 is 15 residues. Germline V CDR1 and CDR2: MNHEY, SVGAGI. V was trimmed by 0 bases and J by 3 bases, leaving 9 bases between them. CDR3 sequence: CASSYSSGHNQPQHF. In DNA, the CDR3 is TGTGCCAGCAGTTACTCATCGGGTCACAATCAGCCCCAGCATTTT.